This T cell receptor (beta chain) was identified in a study of post-analysis software for immune sequencing data. About the research overall: Progressive-relapsing, secondary progressive and relapsing-remitting multiple sclerosis were among the disease courses included. Study conclusions and caveats: Several TRBV segments occurring more often in patients than controls included TRBV5-6, TRBV5-1 and TRBV20-1. Normalized Chao1 diversity was significantly reduced in patients versus controls.

The CDR3 spans 13 residues. The ends were cut back, 3 bases at V and 6 bases at J, with 12 bases in the middle. Every TCR beta cDNA library bore unique molecular identifiers. T cells numbering roughly 0.9 to 10 million yielded cDNA molecules that totaled about 500,000. TCRdb independently ran MiXCR on the PCR reads; one entry per CDR3 protein. The top ten clones hold roughly 1.8% of a sample with about 620,000 distinct CDR3 sequences, roughly 47% of them seen once. On this clonotype itself: Its antigen is currently unknown.

The sequenced material came from blood. The chain carries TRBV12-3 or TRBV12-4 and TRBJ2-7, with D possibly matching TRBD2 (5 bases). The receptor was derived from a girl aged 5-17 years with multiple sclerosis. The CDR3 DNA reads as TGTGCCAGCAGTTTTTTTTCTGGGAGCGAGCAGTACTTC. It yields the protein CASSFFSGSEQYF.